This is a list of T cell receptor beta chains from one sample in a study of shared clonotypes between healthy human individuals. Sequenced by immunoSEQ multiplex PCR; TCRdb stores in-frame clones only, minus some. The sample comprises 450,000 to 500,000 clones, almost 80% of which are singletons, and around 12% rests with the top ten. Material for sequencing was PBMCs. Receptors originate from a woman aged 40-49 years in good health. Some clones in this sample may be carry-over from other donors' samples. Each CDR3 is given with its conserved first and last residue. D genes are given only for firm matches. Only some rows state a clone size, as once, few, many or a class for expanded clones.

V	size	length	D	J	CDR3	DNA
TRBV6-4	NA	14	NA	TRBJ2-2	CASSASPETGELFF	TGTGCCAGCAGTGCGTCGCCAGAAACCGGGGAGCTGTTTTTT
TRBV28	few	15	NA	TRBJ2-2	CASSTLAADTGELFF	TGTGCCAGCAGTACACTAGCCGCGGACACCGGGGAGCTGTTTTTT
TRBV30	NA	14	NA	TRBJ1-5	CAWQSGGGNQPQHF	TGTGCCTGGCAAAGTGGGGGGGGCAATCAGCCCCAGCATTTT
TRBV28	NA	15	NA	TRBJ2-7	CASSPPPANSYEQYF	TGTGCCAGCAGCCCTCCCCCCGCCAACTCCTACGAGCAGTACTTC
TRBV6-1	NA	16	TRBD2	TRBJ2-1	CASSEWGLAANNEQFF	TGTGCCAGCAGTGAATGGGGACTAGCGGCCAACAATGAGCAGTTCTTC
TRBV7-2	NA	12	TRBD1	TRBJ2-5	CASSRTGETQYF	TGTGCCAGCAGCCGGACAGGGGAGACCCAGTACTTC
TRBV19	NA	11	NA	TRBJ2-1	CASRRVNEQFF	TGTGCCAGTCGCCGGGTCAATGAGCAGTTCTTC
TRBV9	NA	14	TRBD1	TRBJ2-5	CASSPRTGRETQYF	TGTGCCAGCAGCCCCCGGACAGGGCGGGAGACCCAGTACTTC
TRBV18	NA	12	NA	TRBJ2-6	CASSPGANVLTF	TGTGCCAGCTCACCTGGGGCCAACGTCCTGACTTTC
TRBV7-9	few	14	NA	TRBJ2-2	CASSLGGNTGELFF	TGTGCCAGCAGCTTGGGCGGGAACACCGGGGAGCTGTTTTTT
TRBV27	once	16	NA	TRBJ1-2	CASSLWGDGAIYGYTF	TGTGCCAGCAGTTTATGGGGCGATGGGGCCATCTATGGCTACACCTTC
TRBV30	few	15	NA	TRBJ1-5	CAWSALLGSNQPKHF	TGTGCCTGGAGCGCACTTTTGGGATCCAATCAGCCCAAGCATTTT
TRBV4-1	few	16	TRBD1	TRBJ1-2	CASSTRTGGAFNGYTF	TGCGCCAGCAGCACGCGGACAGGGGGCGCATTTAATGGCTACACCTTC
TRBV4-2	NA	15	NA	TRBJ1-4	CASSQSRAGNEKLFF	TGTGCCAGCAGCCAATCTCGGGCCGGTAATGAAAAACTGTTTTTT
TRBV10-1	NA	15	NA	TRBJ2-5	CASSEEEGRFYEQHF	TGCGCCAGCAGTGAGGAGGAGGGCAGATTCTACGAGCAGCACTTC
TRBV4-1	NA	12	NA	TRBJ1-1	CASRGGATEAFF	TGCGCCAGCCGGGGGGGGGCCACTGAAGCTTTCTTT
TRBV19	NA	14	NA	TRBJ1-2	CASSYRDTFYGYTF	TGTGCCAGTAGTTACCGGGACACGTTTTATGGCTACACCTTC